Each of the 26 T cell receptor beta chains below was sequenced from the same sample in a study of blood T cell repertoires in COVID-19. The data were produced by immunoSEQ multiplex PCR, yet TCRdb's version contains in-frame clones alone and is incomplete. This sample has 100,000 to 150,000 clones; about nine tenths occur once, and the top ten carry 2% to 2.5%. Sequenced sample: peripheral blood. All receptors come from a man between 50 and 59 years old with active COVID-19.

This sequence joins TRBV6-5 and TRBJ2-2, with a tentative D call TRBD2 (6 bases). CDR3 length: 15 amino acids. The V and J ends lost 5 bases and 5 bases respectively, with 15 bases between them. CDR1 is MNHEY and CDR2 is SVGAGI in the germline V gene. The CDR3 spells CASSPLTSFTGELFF. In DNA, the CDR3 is TGTGCCAGCAGTCCCCTGACTAGTTTTACCGGGGAGCTGTTTTTT.

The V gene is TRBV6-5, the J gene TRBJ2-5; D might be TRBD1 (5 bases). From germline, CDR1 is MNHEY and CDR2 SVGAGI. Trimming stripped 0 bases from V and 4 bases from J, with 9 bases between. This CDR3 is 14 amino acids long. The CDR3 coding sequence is TGTGCCAGCAGTTACTCAGGCAGGGCAGAGACCCAGTACTTC. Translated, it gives CASSYSGRAETQYF.

The CDR3 spells CATSRDLAQPQHF. In DNA form, the CDR3 reads TGTGCCACCAGCAGAGATTTGGCTCAGCCCCAGCATTTT. The J gene is TRBJ1-5, the V gene TRBV15; D is uncertain. The V gene lost 0 bases and the J gene lost 6 bases, with 6 bases spanning the gap. The CDR3 totals 13 residues. Per germline, CDR1 LNHNV and CDR2 YYDKDF (reference sequence).

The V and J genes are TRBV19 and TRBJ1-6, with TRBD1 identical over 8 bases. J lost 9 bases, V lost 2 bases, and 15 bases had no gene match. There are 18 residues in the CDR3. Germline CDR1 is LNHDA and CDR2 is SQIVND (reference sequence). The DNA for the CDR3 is TGTGCCAGTAGTATACAGGGGGCGGAGAAGACAGTTGGTTCACCCCTCCACTTT. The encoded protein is CASSIQGAEKTVGSPLHF. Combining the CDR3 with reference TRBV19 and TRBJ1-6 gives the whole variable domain DGGITQSPKYLFRKEGQNVTLSCEQNLNHDAMYWYRQDPGQGLRLIYYSQIVNDFQKGDIAEGYSVSREKKESFPLTVTSAQKNPTAFYLCASSIQGAEKTVGSPLHFGNGTRLTVT.

The CDR3 nucleotides read TGTGCCAGCTCACCAGGGGCTGGGGGGGTCGAGCAGTTCTTC. The encoded protein is CASSPGAGGVEQFF. V is TRBV18 and J is TRBJ2-1; 7 bases align to TRBD2. CDR1 and CDR2 (germline): KGHSH, LQKENI. The CDR3 totals 14 residues. Losses at the gene ends were 2 bases for V and 10 bases for J; bases not matched to a gene: 8. Filled out from reference TRBV18 and TRBJ2-1, the complete variable domain reads NAGVMQNPRHLVRRRGQEARLRCSPMKGHSHVYWYRQLPEEGLKFMVYLQKENIIDESGMPKERFSAEFPKEGPSILRIQQVVRGDSAAYFCASSPGAGGVEQFFGPGTRLTVL.

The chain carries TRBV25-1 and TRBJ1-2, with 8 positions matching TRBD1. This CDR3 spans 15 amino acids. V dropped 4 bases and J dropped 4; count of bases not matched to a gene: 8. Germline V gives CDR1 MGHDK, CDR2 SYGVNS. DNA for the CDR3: TGTGCCAGCAGTGCCGACAGGGGAAACCTCTATGGCTACACCTTC. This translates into CASSADRGNLYGYTF.

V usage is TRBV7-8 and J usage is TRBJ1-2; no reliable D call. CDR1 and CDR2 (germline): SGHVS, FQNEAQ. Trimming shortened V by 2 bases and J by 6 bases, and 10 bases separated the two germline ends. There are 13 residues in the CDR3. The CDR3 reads CASSLNTVNGYTF. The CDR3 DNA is TGTGCCAGCAGCTTAAATACGGTTAATGGCTACACCTTC.

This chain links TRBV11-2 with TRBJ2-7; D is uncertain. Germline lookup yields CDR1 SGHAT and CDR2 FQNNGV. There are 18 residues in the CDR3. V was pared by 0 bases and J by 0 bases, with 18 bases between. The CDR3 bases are TGTGCCAGCAGCTTAGATTCTATAGCTGGTCCCCTCTCCTACGAGCAGTACTTC. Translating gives CASSLDSIAGPLSYEQYF.

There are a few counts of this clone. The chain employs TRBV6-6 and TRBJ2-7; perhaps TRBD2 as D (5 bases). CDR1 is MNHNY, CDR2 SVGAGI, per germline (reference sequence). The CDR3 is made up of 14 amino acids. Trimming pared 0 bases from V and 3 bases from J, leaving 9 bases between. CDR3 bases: TGTGCCAGCAGTTACTCCCGGGGAAACTACGAGCAGTACTTC. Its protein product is CASSYSRGNYEQYF.

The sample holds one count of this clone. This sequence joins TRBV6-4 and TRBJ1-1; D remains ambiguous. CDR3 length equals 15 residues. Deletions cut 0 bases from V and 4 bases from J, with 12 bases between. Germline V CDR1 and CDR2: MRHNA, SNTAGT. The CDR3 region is CASSDSEGGGTEAFF. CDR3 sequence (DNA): TGTGCCAGCAGTGACTCCGAGGGTGGAGGCACTGAAGCTTTCTTT.

The CDR3 protein is CASSVAIAGASGELFF. The CDR3 nucleotides are TGTGCCAGCAGCGTAGCAATAGCGGGGGCCTCCGGGGAGCTGTTTTTT. The chain has TRBV9 and TRBJ2-2; 9 bases agree with TRBD2. The CDR3 sequence is 16 residues long. Germline V CDR1 and CDR2: SGDLS, YYNGEE. V lost 0 bases to trimming and J lost 6 bases; unmatched junction nucleotides: 6.

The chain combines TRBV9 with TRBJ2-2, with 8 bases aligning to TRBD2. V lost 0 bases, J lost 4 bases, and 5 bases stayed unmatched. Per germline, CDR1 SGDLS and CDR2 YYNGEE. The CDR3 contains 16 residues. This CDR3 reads CASSVGGGPTTGELFF. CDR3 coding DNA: TGTGCCAGCAGCGTAGGCGGGGGGCCGACCACCGGGGAGCTGTTTTTT.

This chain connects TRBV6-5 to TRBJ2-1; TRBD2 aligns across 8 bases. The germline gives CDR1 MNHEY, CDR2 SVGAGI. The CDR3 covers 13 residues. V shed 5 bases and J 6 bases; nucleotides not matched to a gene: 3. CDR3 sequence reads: CASSLRGGNEQFF. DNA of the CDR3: TGTGCCAGCAGTCTTCGGGGGGGCAATGAGCAGTTCTTC.

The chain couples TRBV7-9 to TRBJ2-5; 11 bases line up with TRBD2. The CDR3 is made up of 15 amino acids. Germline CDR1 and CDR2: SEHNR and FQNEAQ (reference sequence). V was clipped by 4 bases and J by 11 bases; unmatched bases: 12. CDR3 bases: TGTGCCAGCAGCTCCTCTAGCGGGGGGCCCCCGGCGCAGTACTTC. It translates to CASSSSSGGPPAQYF. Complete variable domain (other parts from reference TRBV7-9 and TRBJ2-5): DTGVSQNPRHKITKRGQNVTFRCDPISEHNRLYWYRQTLGQGPEFLTYFQNEAQLEKSRLLSDRFSAERPKGSFSTLEIQRTEQGDSAMYLCASSSSSGGPPAQYFGPGTRLLVL.

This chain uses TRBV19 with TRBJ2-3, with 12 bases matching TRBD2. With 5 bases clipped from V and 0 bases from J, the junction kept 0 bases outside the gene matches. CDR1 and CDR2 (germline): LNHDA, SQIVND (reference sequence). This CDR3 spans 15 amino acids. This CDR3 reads CASSGLAGSTDTQYF. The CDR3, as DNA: TGTGCCAGTAGTGGACTAGCGGGGAGCACAGATACGCAGTATTTT.

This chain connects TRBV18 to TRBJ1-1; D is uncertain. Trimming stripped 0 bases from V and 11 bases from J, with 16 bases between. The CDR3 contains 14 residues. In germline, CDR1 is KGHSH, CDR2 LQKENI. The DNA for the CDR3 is TGTGCCAGCTCACCACCGGAGCGTGACGGAAGGGCTTTCTTT. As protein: CASSPPERDGRAFF.

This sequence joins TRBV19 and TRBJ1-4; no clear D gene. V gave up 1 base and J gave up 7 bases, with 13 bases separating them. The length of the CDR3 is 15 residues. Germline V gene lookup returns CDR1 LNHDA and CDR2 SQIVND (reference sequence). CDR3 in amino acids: CASSIGGGRSEKLFF. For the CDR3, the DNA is TGTGCCAGTAGTATAGGAGGCGGGAGGAGTGAAAAACTGTTTTTT.

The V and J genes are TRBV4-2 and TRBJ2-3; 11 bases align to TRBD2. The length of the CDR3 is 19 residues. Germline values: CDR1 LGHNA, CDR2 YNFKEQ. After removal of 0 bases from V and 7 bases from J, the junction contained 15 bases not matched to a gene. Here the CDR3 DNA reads TGTGCCAGCAGCCAAGATACCGGGGGTAGCGGGGGGGCCAGTAATACGCAGTATTTT. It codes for CASSQDTGGSGGASNTQYF.

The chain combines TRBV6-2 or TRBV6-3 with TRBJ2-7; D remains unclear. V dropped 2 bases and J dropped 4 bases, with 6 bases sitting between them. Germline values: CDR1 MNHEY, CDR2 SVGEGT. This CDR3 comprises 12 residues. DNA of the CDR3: TGTGCCAGCAGTTACGGGCAGTACGAGCAGTACTTC. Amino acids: CASSYGQYEQYF.

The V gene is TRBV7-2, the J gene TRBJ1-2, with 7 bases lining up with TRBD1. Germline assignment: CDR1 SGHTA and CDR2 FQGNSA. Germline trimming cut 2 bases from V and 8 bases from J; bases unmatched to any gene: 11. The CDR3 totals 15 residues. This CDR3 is CASSLKGGPLVGYTF. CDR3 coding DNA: TGTGCCAGCAGCTTAAAAGGGGGCCCTTTGGTAGGCTACACCTTC.

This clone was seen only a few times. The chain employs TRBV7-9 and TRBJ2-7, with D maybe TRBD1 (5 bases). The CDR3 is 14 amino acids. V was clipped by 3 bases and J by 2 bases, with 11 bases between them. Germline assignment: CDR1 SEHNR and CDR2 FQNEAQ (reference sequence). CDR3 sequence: CASSFTGAAYEQYF. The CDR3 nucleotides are TGTGCCAGCAGCTTCACAGGCGCCGCCTACGAGCAGTACTTC.

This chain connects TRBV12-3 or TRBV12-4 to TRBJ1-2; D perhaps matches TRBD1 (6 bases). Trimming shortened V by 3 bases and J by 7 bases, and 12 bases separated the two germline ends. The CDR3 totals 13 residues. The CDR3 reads CASSFLTGLGYTF. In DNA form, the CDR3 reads TGTGCCAGCAGTTTCCTTACAGGGCTTGGCTACACCTTC.

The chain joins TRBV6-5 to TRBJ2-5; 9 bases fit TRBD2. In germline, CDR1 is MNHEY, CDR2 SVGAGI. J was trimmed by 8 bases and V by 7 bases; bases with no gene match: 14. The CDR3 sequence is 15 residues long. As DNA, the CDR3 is TGTGCCAGCAACGGGATAGCGGGGGAGCGGGTCACCCAGTACTTC. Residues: CASNGIAGERVTQYF.

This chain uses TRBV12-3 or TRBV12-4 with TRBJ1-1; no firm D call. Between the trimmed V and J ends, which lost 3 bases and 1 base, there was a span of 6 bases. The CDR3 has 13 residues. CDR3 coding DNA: TGTGCCAGCAGTTTGGGAGGGAACACTGAAGCTTTCTTT. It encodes CASSLGGNTEAFF.

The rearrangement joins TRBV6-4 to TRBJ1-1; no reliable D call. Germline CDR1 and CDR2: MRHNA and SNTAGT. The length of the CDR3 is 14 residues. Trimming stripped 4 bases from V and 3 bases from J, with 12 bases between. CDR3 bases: TGTGCCAGCAGTGGGAGCCCTGAGGACACTGAAGCTTTCTTT. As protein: CASSGSPEDTEAFF.

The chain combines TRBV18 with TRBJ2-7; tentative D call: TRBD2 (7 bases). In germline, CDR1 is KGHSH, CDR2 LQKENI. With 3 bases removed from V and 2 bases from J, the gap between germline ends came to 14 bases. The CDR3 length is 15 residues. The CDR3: CASSPGGGGTYEQYF. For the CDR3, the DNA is TGTGCCAGCTCACCGGGAGGGGGGGGAACCTACGAGCAGTACTTC. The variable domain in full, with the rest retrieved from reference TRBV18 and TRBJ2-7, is NAGVMQNPRHLVRRRGQEARLRCSPMKGHSHVYWYRQLPEEGLKFMVYLQKENIIDESGMPKERFSAEFPKEGPSILRIQQVVRGDSAAYFCASSPGGGGTYEQYFGPGTRLTVT.